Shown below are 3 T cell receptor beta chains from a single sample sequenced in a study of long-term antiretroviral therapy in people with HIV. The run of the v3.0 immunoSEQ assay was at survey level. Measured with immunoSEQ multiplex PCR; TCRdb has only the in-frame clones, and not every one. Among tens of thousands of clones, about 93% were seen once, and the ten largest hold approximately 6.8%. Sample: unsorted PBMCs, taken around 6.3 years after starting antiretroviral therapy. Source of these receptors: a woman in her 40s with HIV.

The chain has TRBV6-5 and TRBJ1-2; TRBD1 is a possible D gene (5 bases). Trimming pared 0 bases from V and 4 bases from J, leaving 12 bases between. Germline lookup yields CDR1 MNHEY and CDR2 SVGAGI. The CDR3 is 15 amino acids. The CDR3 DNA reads TGTGCCAGCAGTTACTCCGGTGGAGGGGCCTATGGCTACACCTTC. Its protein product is CASSYSGGGAYGYTF.

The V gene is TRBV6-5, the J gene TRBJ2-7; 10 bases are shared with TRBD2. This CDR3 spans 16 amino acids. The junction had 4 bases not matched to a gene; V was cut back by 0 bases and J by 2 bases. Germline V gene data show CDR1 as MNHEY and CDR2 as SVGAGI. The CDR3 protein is CASSYSGLAGAYEQYF. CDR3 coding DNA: TGTGCCAGCAGTTACTCGGGGCTAGCGGGGGCCTACGAGCAGTACTTC.

For the CDR3, the DNA is TGTGCCAGCAGTGCCTCGACAGGGGGCACGATGGGTGAAAAACTGTTTTTT. Translated: CASSASTGGTMGEKLFF. The chain joins TRBV25-1 to TRBJ1-4; 10 positions agree with TRBD1. The CDR3 contains 17 residues. The V segment lost 4 bases and the J segment 7 bases; nucleotides outside the gene matches: 12. Germline V lookup: CDR1 MGHDK, CDR2 SYGVNS.